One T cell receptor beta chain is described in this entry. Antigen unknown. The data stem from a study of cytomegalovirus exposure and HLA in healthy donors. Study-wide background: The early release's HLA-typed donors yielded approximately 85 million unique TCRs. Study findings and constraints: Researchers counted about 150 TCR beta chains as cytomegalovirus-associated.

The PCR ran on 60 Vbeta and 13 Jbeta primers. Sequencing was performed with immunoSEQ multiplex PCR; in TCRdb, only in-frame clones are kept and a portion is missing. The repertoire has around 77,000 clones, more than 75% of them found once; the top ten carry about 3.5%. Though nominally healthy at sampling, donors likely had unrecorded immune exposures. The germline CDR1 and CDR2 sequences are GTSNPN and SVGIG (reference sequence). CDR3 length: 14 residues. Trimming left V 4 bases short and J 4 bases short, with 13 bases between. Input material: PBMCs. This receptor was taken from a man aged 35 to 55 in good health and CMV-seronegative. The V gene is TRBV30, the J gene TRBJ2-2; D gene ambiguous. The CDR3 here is CAWTRFTGTGELFF. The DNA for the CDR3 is TGTGCCTGGACTAGGTTTACGGGCACCGGGGAGCTGTTTTTT. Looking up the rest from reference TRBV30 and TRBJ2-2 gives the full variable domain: SQTIHQWPATLVQPVGSPLSLECTVEGTSNPNLYWYRQAAGRGLQLLFYSVGIGQISSEVPQNLSASRPQDRQFILSSKKLLLSDSGFYLCAWTRFTGTGELFFGEGSRLTVL.